Presented here are 20 T cell receptor beta chains from one specimen sequenced in a study of blood T cell repertoires in COVID-19. Method: immunoSEQ multiplex PCR; TCRdb's copy keeps in-frame clones and lacks some. The sample lists more than 200,000 clones, 80% to 90% occurring once. Source material: peripheral blood. The receptors shown here come from a man aged 25 to 45 with active or convalescent COVID-19.

The gene calls are TRBV19 and TRBJ2-7; D perhaps matches TRBD1 (6 bases). Trimming removed 7 bases from V and 4 bases from J, with 20 bases in between. Germline values: CDR1 LNHDA, CDR2 SQIVND (reference sequence). The CDR3 is 15 amino acids. The CDR3 loop reads CASTLSTGPQYEQYF. In DNA, the CDR3 is TGTGCCAGTACCCTATCGACAGGACCCCAATACGAGCAGTACTTC.

CDR3 sequence: CSVTPTSGGTDTQYF. CDR3 in DNA: TGCAGCGTCACCCCGACTAGCGGGGGGACAGATACGCAGTATTTT. The rearrangement joins TRBV29-1 to TRBJ2-3, with 13 bases identical to TRBD2. V lost 6 bases, J lost 3 bases, and 6 bases stayed unmatched. The CDR3 sequence is 15 residues long. CDR1 SQVTM and CDR2 ANQGSEA come from the germline V gene.

The genes are TRBV18 and TRBJ1-1; 8 bases match TRBD1. CDR3 size: 13 residues. The ends lost 5 bases at V and 3 bases at J; junction bases unmatched: 2. Germline V gene sequence: CDR1 KGHSH, CDR2 LQKENI. The CDR3 DNA reads TGTGCCAGCTCAGAGACAGGGGACACTGAAGCTTTCTTT. Encoded protein: CASSETGDTEAFF.

The V gene is TRBV7-8, the J gene TRBJ1-2; TRBD1 matches 7 bases. Germline CDR1 reads SGHVS; CDR2 reads FQNEAQ. The CDR3 is 13 amino acids. The V segment lost 3 bases and the J segment 7 bases; nucleotides outside the gene matches: 5. The CDR3 region is CASSLRDRTGYTF. The CDR3 bases are TGTGCCAGCAGCTTGAGGGACAGAACTGGCTACACCTTC. Supplemented by reference TRBV7-8 and TRBJ1-2, the full variable domain reads GAGVSQSPRYKVAKRGQDVALRCDPISGHVSLFWYQQALGQGPEFLTYFQNEAQLDKSGLPSDRFFAERPEGSVSTLKIQRTQQEDSAVYLCASSLRDRTGYTFGSGTRLTVV.

This chain connects TRBV14 to TRBJ1-2, with 10 positions matching TRBD1. Trimming at V came to 5 bases and at J to 0 bases, leaving 3 bases not matched to a gene. CDR1 is SGHDN, CDR2 FVKESK, per germline. This CDR3 comprises 15 residues. The CDR3 spells CASSTDRGTNYGYTF. In DNA, the CDR3 is TGTGCCAGCAGCACGGACAGGGGGACTAACTATGGCTACACCTTC. The whole variable domain, remainder taken from reference TRBV14 and TRBJ1-2, is EAGVTQFPSHSVIEKGQTVTLRCDPISGHDNLYWYRRVMGKEIKFLLHFVKESKQDESGMPNNRFLAERTGGTYSTLKVQPAELEDSGVYFCASSTDRGTNYGYTFGSGTRLTVV.

This chain uses TRBV9 with TRBJ2-3; D call uncertain. V was clipped by 0 bases and J by 0 bases, with 5 bases between them. Germline CDR1 SGDLS, CDR2 YYNGEE. The CDR3 is 14 residues long. CDR3 sequence: CASSVGYSTDTQYF. In DNA form, the CDR3 reads TGTGCCAGCAGCGTAGGCTATAGCACAGATACGCAGTATTTT.

V is TRBV11-2 and J is TRBJ2-3, with unresolved D. Germline CDR1 and CDR2: SGHAT and FQNNGV. The V end lost 3 bases, the J end lost 3 bases, and 7 bases lay between the germline ends. This CDR3 contains 13 residues. The CDR3 DNA follows: TGTGCCAGCAGCTTGAGTTGGACAGATACGCAGTATTTT. This gives the protein CASSLSWTDTQYF.

This clone has more than one count but fewer than ten. V and J are TRBV4-2 and TRBJ1-3; D unclear. The CDR3 contains 15 residues. With 0 bases removed from V and 3 bases from J, the gap between germline ends came to 9 bases. Germline values: CDR1 LGHNA, CDR2 YNFKEQ. The CDR3 DNA follows: TGTGCCAGCAGCCAAGATGGAGGGTATGGAAACACCATATATTTT. Its translation: CASSQDGGYGNTIYF.

The rearrangement uses TRBV20-1 and TRBJ2-7; 12 bases fit TRBD2. The germline V gene has CDR1 DFQATT and CDR2 SNEGSKA (reference sequence). V was pared by 3 bases and J by 12 bases, with 12 bases of the junction left unmatched. This CDR3 comprises 14 residues. This chain's CDR3 is CSASFSTSGGISYF. The CDR3 region has the DNA TGCAGTGCTAGTTTTTCGACTAGCGGGGGCATTTCGTACTTC.

This clone was picked up one time. CDR3 nucleotide sequence: TGCAGTGGAGATTTCACAGATACGCAGTATTTT. Its translation is CSGDFTDTQYF. This sequence joins TRBV20-1 and TRBJ2-3; D unresolved. The V gene lost 7 bases and the J gene lost 2 bases, with 7 bases spanning the gap. CDR1 and CDR2 from the germline V gene are DFQATT and SNEGSKA (reference sequence). The CDR3 consists of 11 residues.

This rearrangement joins TRBV15 to TRBJ2-1, with TRBD2 matching over 14 bases. CDR1 is LNHNV and CDR2 is YYDKDF in the germline V gene (reference sequence). The ends lost 2 bases at V and 10 bases at J; junction bases unmatched: 7. There are 16 residues in the CDR3. The CDR3 spells CATSRRLAGGHGEQFF. DNA of the CDR3: TGTGCCACCAGCAGACGACTAGCGGGGGGGCACGGCGAGCAGTTCTTC.

This clone has a single count. The chain couples TRBV25-1 to TRBJ1-4; D unresolved. In germline, CDR1 is MGHDK, CDR2 SYGVNS. The CDR3 runs to 17 residues. V was cut by 1 base and J by 1 base, with 13 bases left in between. CDR3 sequence (DNA): TGTGCCAGCAGTGAATTTGAGGTTCTTGGAACTAATGAAAAACTGTTTTTT. Its translation: CASSEFEVLGTNEKLFF. Complete variable domain (other parts from reference TRBV25-1 and TRBJ1-4): EADIYQTPRYLVIGTGKKITLECSQTMGHDKMYWYQQDPGMELHLIHYSYGVNSTEKGDLSSESTVSRIRTEHFPLTLESARPSHTSQYLCASSEFEVLGTNEKLFFGSGTQLSVL.

The genes are TRBV4-1 and TRBJ1-3, with D hard to call. CDR1 and CDR2 (germline): MGHRA, YSYEKL. This CDR3 contains 16 residues. Between the trimmed V and J ends, which lost 0 bases and 0 bases, there was a span of 9 bases. CDR3 region: CASSQEGNPSGNTIYF. The CDR3 region has the DNA TGCGCCAGCAGCCAAGAGGGCAACCCCTCTGGAAACACCATATATTTT.

The genes are TRBV3-1 (or the pseudogene TRBV3-2) and TRBJ2-5; 8 nucleotides match TRBD2. CDR3 length: 16 amino acids. CDR1 LGHDT and CDR2 YNNKEL come from the germline V gene (reference sequence). V lost 6 bases to trimming and J lost 5 bases; unmatched junction nucleotides: 14. The CDR3 is CASSPWGSGAVETQYF. The CDR3 DNA sequence: TGTGCCAGCAGTCCATGGGGTAGCGGGGCGGTGGAGACCCAGTACTTC.

Here the CDR3 DNA reads TGTGCCAGCAGTTGGGACAGACATAGCAATCAGCCCCAGCATTTT. This sequence encodes CASSWDRHSNQPQHF. The chain has TRBV2 and TRBJ1-5, with TRBD1 matching 7 bases. The length of the CDR3 is 15 residues. Germline CDR1 and CDR2: SNHLY and FYNNEI. The V segment lost 5 bases and the J segment 0 bases; nucleotides outside the gene matches: 4.

The chain has TRBV19 and TRBJ2-1; D call uncertain. This CDR3 contains 15 residues. V was clipped by 3 bases and J by 2 bases, with 11 bases between them. Per the germline V gene, CDR1 is LNHDA and CDR2 is SQIVND (reference sequence). Here the CDR3 reads CASSISPMPYNEQFF. The DNA of the CDR3 is TGTGCCAGTAGTATTAGTCCTATGCCCTACAATGAGCAGTTCTTC.

The rearrangement uses TRBV12-3 or TRBV12-4 and TRBJ2-3; D unresolved. V lost 5 bases and J lost 6, with 12 bases in between. This CDR3 has 13 amino acids. The CDR3 reads CASSIPPGDTQYF. The CDR3 coding sequence is TGTGCCAGCAGTATCCCCCCCGGGGATACGCAGTATTTT.

The chain employs TRBV28 and TRBJ1-2; D may be TRBD1 (5 bases). The CDR3 has 14 amino acids. Trimming cost V 7 bases and J 6 bases, with 18 bases left between them. Germline V lookup: CDR1 MDHEN, CDR2 SYDVKM. CDR3 bases: TGTGCCAGCATCCCGCCCTCCGGGGGGAATGGCTACACCTTC. It translates to CASIPPSGGNGYTF.

CDR3 bases: TGTGCCAGCAGGCAACAGGCATTAGACACTGAAGCTTTCTTT. This translates into CASRQQALDTEAFF. The chain combines TRBV5-4 with TRBJ1-1, with D possibly being TRBD1 (5 bases). The CDR3 has 14 residues. Trimming cost V 5 bases and J 3 bases, with 14 bases left between them. Germline V gives CDR1 SGHNT, CDR2 YYREEE (reference sequence).

The J gene is TRBJ1-1, the V gene TRBV3-1 (or the pseudogene TRBV3-2); no reliable D call. CDR1 and CDR2 (germline): LGHDT, YNNKEL (reference sequence). Trimming removed 1 base at V and 8 bases at J, with 8 bases between. The CDR3 loop spans 12 amino acids. The DNA of the CDR3 is TGTGCCAGCAGCCAAGGGGTCGGGGAAGCTTTCTTT. Protein product: CASSQGVGEAFF.